Each of the 32 T cell receptor beta chains below was sequenced from the same sample in a study of human T cells and chemical hapten exposure. Using its own MiXCR run on the RACE reads, TCRdb lists one record per CDR3 protein. The sample has 55,000 to 80,000 distinct CDR3 sequences, 11% seen once. The time point here: patch test 3, about 24 weeks after DPC sensitization. Treatment indicated: therapeutic diphenylcyclopropenone sensitization with weekly scalp DPC. The sequencing used whole blood, collected in connection with sensitization to the hapten diphenylcyclopropenone (DPC). The receptors shown here come from a woman aged 25 to 39 with alopecia areata. Some clones in this sample may be carry-over from other donors' samples.

This clonotype was recorded many times. The V call is TRBV18, the J call TRBJ2-7; TRBD2 matches at 8 bases. Germline CDR1 is KGHSH and CDR2 is LQKENI. This CDR3 has 14 amino acids. The V gene end was trimmed by 3 bases and the J gene end by 6 bases; junction bases not matched to a gene: 7. The CDR3 loop reads CASSPPGGGTEQYF. CDR3 coding DNA: TGTGCCAGCTCACCTCCCGGGGGGGGAACCGAGCAGTACTTC.

Many counts were recorded for this clonotype. This chain connects TRBV28 to TRBJ1-1; 8 bases match TRBD1. The V gene end was trimmed by 2 bases and the J gene end by 4 bases; junction bases not matched to a gene: 6. This CDR3 spans 15 amino acids. Germline V lookup: CDR1 MDHEN, CDR2 SYDVKM. As DNA, the CDR3 is TGTGCCAGCAGTTTAAGGACAGGGATCGGCACTGAAGCTTTCTTT. It codes for CASSLRTGIGTEAFF.

The sample holds a few counts of this clonotype. The rearrangement links TRBV15 to TRBJ1-2, with D hard to call. The length of the CDR3 is 14 residues. CDR1 is LNHNV, CDR2 YYDKDF, per germline (reference sequence). The ends were cut back, 0 bases at V and 4 bases at J, with 9 bases in the middle. The CDR3 nucleotides read TGTGCCACCAGCAGAGAGAATCGTTTCTATGGCTACACCTTC. Translating it yields CATSRENRFYGYTF. Looking up the rest from reference TRBV15 and TRBJ1-2 gives the full variable domain: DAMVIQNPRYQVTQFGKPVTLSCSQTLNHNVMYWYQQKSSQAPKLLFHYYDKDFNNEADTPDNFQSRRPNTSFCFLDIRSPGLGDTAMYLCATSRENRFYGYTFGSGTRLTVV.

This clonotype came up many times. The gene calls are TRBV5-4 and TRBJ1-1; D may be TRBD1 (6 bases). V lost 0 bases, J lost 1 base, and 16 bases lay in between. The V gene's germline CDR1 is SGHNT and CDR2 YYREEE (reference sequence). The CDR3 has 17 amino acids. CDR3 nucleotide sequence: TGTGCCAGCAGCTTGGCCGGGACACCAGGGAGGAACACTGAAGCTTTCTTT. Translating gives CASSLAGTPGRNTEAFF.

The chain uses TRBV9 and TRBJ1-5; tentative D call: TRBD1 (6 bases). CDR3 length: 15 residues. V gave up 0 bases and J gave up 1 base, with 8 bases separating them. Per the germline V gene, CDR1 is SGDLS and CDR2 is YYNGEE. CDR3 nucleotides: TGTGCCAGCAGCGTAGAGGGGGTAAGCAATCAGCCCCAGCATTTT. Translation gives CASSVEGVSNQPQHF. Variable domain in full (rest from reference TRBV9 and TRBJ1-5): DSGVTQTPKHLITATGQRVTLRCSPRSGDLSVYWYQQSLDQGLQFLIQYYNGEERAKGNILERFSAQQFPDLHSELNLSSLELGDSALYFCASSVEGVSNQPQHFGDGTRLSIL.

This chain joins TRBV24-1 and TRBJ2-1; possibly TRBD1 or TRBD2 for D (6 bases each). Trimming stripped 5 bases from V and 2 bases from J, with 9 bases between. Germline values: CDR1 KGHDR, CDR2 SFDVKD. This CDR3 contains 14 residues. The CDR3 DNA reads TGTGCCACCAGTGCGAGGGGGGCCTACAATGAGCAGTTCTTC. Translating gives CATSARGAYNEQFF.

CDR3 residues: CASSNGQLYGYTF. The CDR3 DNA sequence: TGTGCCAGCAGCAACGGACAGCTCTATGGCTACACCTTC. V and J are TRBV6-5 and TRBJ1-2, with D perhaps TRBD1 (6 bases). The CDR3 length is 13 residues. Germline V CDR1 and CDR2: MNHEY, SVGAGI. Trimming took off 6 bases at V and 4 bases at J, with 12 bases between the two ends.

This clonotype has ten or more counts. The chain carries TRBV3-1 and TRBJ2-3; perhaps TRBD1 as D (5 bases). Between the trimmed V and J ends, which lost 5 bases and 4 bases, there was a span of 22 bases. CDR3 length: 17 residues. Germline values: CDR1 LGHDT, CDR2 YNNKEL (reference sequence). The CDR3 DNA follows: TGTGCCAGCAGCAAACACGGTTTGGGGCTACTGCCAGATACGCAGTATTTT. Its protein product is CASSKHGLGLLPDTQYF.

V is TRBV3-1 and J is TRBJ1-5; D gene unclear. CDR3 length: 14 residues. V lost 4 bases and J 2 bases, leaving 9 bases between the germline ends. Germline loops: CDR1 LGHDT, CDR2 YNNKEL (reference sequence). CDR3 residues: CASSRSGGNQPQHF. CDR3 DNA sequence: TGTGCCAGCAGCCGCTCGGGAGGCAATCAGCCCCAGCATTTT.

V and J are TRBV7-9 and TRBJ2-4; tentatively, D is TRBD1 or TRBD2 (5 bases each). V lost 0 bases, J lost 6 bases, and 15 bases lay in between. This CDR3 is 16 amino acids long. Germline V gene sequence: CDR1 SEHNR, CDR2 FQNEAQ (reference sequence). Here the CDR3 reads CASSLAESGRGNIQYF. CDR3 sequence (DNA): TGTGCCAGCAGCTTAGCGGAGTCAGGGAGAGGAAACATTCAGTACTTC.

The chain joins TRBV30 to TRBJ2-1; the match to TRBD1 covers 7 bases. Germline V gives CDR1 GTSNPN, CDR2 SVGIG (reference sequence). CDR3 size: 13 residues. The V segment lost 0 bases and the J segment 8 bases; nucleotides outside the gene matches: 4. The CDR3 bases are TGTGCCTGGAGTGTAAACAGGGGCTATGAGCAGTTCTTC. It translates to CAWSVNRGYEQFF.

The V and J genes are TRBV6-6 and TRBJ1-1; tentatively, D is TRBD1 (6 bases). Germline V gives CDR1 MNHNY, CDR2 SVGAGI (reference sequence). V lost 5 bases, J lost 1 base, and 11 bases lay in between. CDR3 size: 14 residues. CDR3 sequence reads: CASSTTDRNTEAFF. The CDR3 DNA reads TGTGCCAGCAGTACCACGGACAGGAACACTGAAGCTTTCTTT.

There are many counts of this clonotype. V is TRBV18 and J is TRBJ2-5; maybe TRBD1 (5 bases). Per the germline V gene, CDR1 is KGHSH and CDR2 is LQKENI. Trimming cost V 8 bases and J 3 bases, with 13 bases left between them. The CDR3 has 13 residues. The CDR3 DNA is TGTGCCAGCACCGGTAGGGGTAAAGAGACCCAGTACTTC. Translating it yields CASTGRGKETQYF.

There are a few counts of this clonotype. The chain employs TRBV6-5 and TRBJ1-5; the D is unclear. Germline CDR1 reads MNHEY; CDR2 reads SVGAGI. The CDR3 consists of 13 residues. Trimming removed 2 bases from V and 1 base from J, with 3 bases in between. The CDR3 DNA reads as TGTGCCAGCAGTTACAACAGCAATCAGCCCCAGCATTTT. It yields the protein CASSYNSNQPQHF.

This clonotype was detected ten times or more. V usage is TRBV7-3 and J usage is TRBJ1-2, with 7 nucleotides matching TRBD1. Germline assignment: CDR1 SGHTA and CDR2 FQGTGA. The CDR3 length is 13 residues. V was clipped by 5 bases and J by 7 bases; unmatched bases: 7. The CDR3 coding sequence is TGTGCCAGCAGCAAGGACAGGACAGGTGGCTACACCTTC. The encoded protein is CASSKDRTGGYTF. The complete variable domain, with remaining parts taken from reference TRBV7-3 and TRBJ1-2, reads GAGVSQTPSNKVTEKGKYVELRCDPISGHTALYWYRQSLGQGPEFLIYFQGTGAADDSGLPNDRFFAVRPEGSVSTLKIQRTERGDSAVYLCASSKDRTGGYTFGSGTRLTVV.

This sequence joins TRBV10-3 and TRBJ1-2; the match to TRBD1 covers 7 bases. This CDR3 comprises 13 residues. V shed 6 bases, J shed 6 bases, and the junction held 7 bases outside the gene matches. In germline, CDR1 is ENHRY, CDR2 SYGVKD. For the CDR3, the DNA is TGTGCCATCAGAGGAGGGACAGTGAATGGCTACACCTTC. Its translation: CAIRGGTVNGYTF.

The rearrangement links TRBV20-1 to TRBJ1-2; perhaps TRBD1 as D (6 bases). This CDR3 has 12 residues. Between the trimmed V and J ends, which lost 0 bases and 5 bases, there was a span of 7 bases. Germline loops: CDR1 DFQATT, CDR2 SNEGSKA (reference sequence). As DNA, the CDR3 is TGCAGTGCTAGAGACGGACAGTATGGCTACACCTTC. Translated, it gives CSARDGQYGYTF.

The V gene is TRBV5-1, the J gene TRBJ1-2; unclear D gene. The CDR3 length is 14 residues. Germline V lookup: CDR1 SGHRS, CDR2 YFSETQ. V was pared by 0 bases and J by 8 bases, with 14 bases between. Here the CDR3 reads CASSLEPGSGGYTF. The CDR3 DNA sequence: TGCGCCAGCAGCTTGGAACCGGGAAGTGGGGGCTACACCTTC.

This clonotype was observed a few times. The J gene is TRBJ2-1, the V gene TRBV29-1; 9 nucleotides align to TRBD2. V was clipped by 6 bases and J by 1 base; unmatched bases: 7. The CDR3 is 15 amino acids. Germline V gene sequence: CDR1 SQVTM, CDR2 ANQGSEA. In DNA form, the CDR3 reads TGCAGCGTCCCAAGACTAGCGGTTTCCTACAATGAGCAGTTCTTC. It specifies CSVPRLAVSYNEQFF.

V gene TRBV18 combines with J gene TRBJ1-1, with D unresolved. The CDR3 has 13 residues. V lost 0 bases and J lost 11, with 13 bases in between. Per germline, CDR1 KGHSH and CDR2 LQKENI. Here the CDR3 reads CASSPPAVRAAFF. In nucleotides, the CDR3 is TGTGCCAGCTCACCACCGGCGGTAAGGGCTGCTTTCTTT.

This clonotype was counted many times. The chain joins TRBV29-1 to TRBJ2-1; tentatively, D is TRBD1 (5 bases). The ends were cut back, 5 bases at V and 8 bases at J, with 16 bases in the middle. Germline lookup yields CDR1 SQVTM and CDR2 ANQGSEA. The CDR3 length is 13 residues. CDR3 DNA: TGCAGCGTTAAGAGGCAGGGTTTCGATGAGCAGTTCTTC. It is translated as CSVKRQGFDEQFF.

This chain joins TRBV11-1 and TRBJ2-1; tentatively, D is TRBD1 or TRBD2 (5 bases each). This CDR3 is 15 amino acids long. Germline V CDR1 and CDR2: SGHAT, FQDESV (reference sequence). V lost 8 bases and J lost 7, with 21 bases in between. This chain's CDR3 is CASCRVGDAFNEQFF. CDR3 sequence (DNA): TGTGCCAGCTGTAGGGTGGGGGACGCTTTTAATGAGCAGTTCTTC.

This chain uses TRBV18 with TRBJ2-7; TRBD1 or TRBD2 may be the D gene (6 bases each). The V end lost 8 bases, the J end lost 4 bases, and 24 bases lay between the germline ends. Per the germline V gene, CDR1 is KGHSH and CDR2 is LQKENI. This CDR3 comprises 16 residues. CDR3 nucleotide sequence: TGTGCCAGCACGTCCAACCTGGGGGGCCGGGGGTACGAGCAGTACTTC. Translated, it gives CASTSNLGGRGYEQYF. Full variable domain (rest looked up from reference TRBV18 and TRBJ2-7): NAGVMQNPRHLVRRRGQEARLRCSPMKGHSHVYWYRQLPEEGLKFMVYLQKENIIDESGMPKERFSAEFPKEGPSILRIQQVVRGDSAAYFCASTSNLGGRGYEQYFGPGTRLTVT.

The table lists this clonotype with many counts. This sequence joins TRBV20-1 and TRBJ1-1; TRBD1 is a possible D gene (6 bases). The CDR3 consists of 15 residues. V was shortened by 6 bases and J by 0 bases, with 17 bases between the two germline ends. The V gene's germline CDR1 is DFQATT and CDR2 SNEGSKA (reference sequence). As DNA, the CDR3 is TGCAGTGCCGACGACAGGACCAAAATGAACACTGAAGCTTTCTTT. The encoded protein is CSADDRTKMNTEAFF.

V gene TRBV20-1 combines with J gene TRBJ1-1; 7 bases are a match to TRBD1. CDR1 DFQATT and CDR2 SNEGSKA come from the germline V gene (reference sequence). The CDR3 has 14 residues. Trimming removed 5 bases from V and 2 bases from J; junction bases left unmatched: 8. The CDR3 sequence is CSARTGASNTEAFF. CDR3 nucleotides: TGCAGTGCTCGTACAGGGGCCTCAAACACTGAAGCTTTCTTT.

V gene TRBV5-6 combines with J gene TRBJ1-1; D perhaps matches TRBD1 (5 bases). Trimming took 0 bases from V and 4 from J, leaving 13 bases between them. Germline V lookup: CDR1 SGHDT, CDR2 YYEEEE. The CDR3 is made up of 15 amino acids. The CDR3 protein is CASSLALGVGTEAFF. In DNA form, the CDR3 reads TGTGCCAGCAGCTTGGCCTTGGGGGTCGGCACTGAAGCTTTCTTT.

This clonotype was detected a few times. The gene calls are TRBV29-1 and TRBJ2-1; D is undetermined. Germline V lookup: CDR1 SQVTM, CDR2 ANQGSEA. The CDR3 is made up of 15 amino acids. The V gene lost 0 bases and the J gene lost 1 base, with 10 bases spanning the gap. The CDR3 DNA reads as TGCAGCGTTGAAGATCCAGGCACATCCTACAATGAGCAGTTCTTC. Protein: CSVEDPGTSYNEQFF.

In this sample, this clonotype turned up many times. This sequence joins TRBV7-8 and TRBJ2-2; D might be TRBD1 (6 bases). The CDR3 sequence is 14 residues long. Trimming stripped 4 bases from V and 2 bases from J, with 8 bases between. Germline CDR1 and CDR2: SGHVS and FQNEAQ. CDR3 bases: TGTGCCAGCAGCTCGACAGGAAACACCGGGGAGCTGTTTTTT. Its protein is CASSSTGNTGELFF.

The chain uses TRBV6-5 and TRBJ2-7; D may be TRBD1 or TRBD2 (5 bases each). The V gene lost 2 bases and the J gene lost 0 bases, with 14 bases spanning the gap. In germline, CDR1 is MNHEY, CDR2 SVGAGI. CDR3 size: 16 residues. The CDR3 loop is CASSYLFEGSSYEQYF. The CDR3 DNA reads TGTGCCAGCAGTTACCTTTTCGAGGGGAGCTCCTACGAGCAGTACTTC.

The chain combines TRBV6-6 with TRBJ2-7, with TRBD1 as a possible D gene (5 bases). The CDR3 length is 14 residues. Trimming took off 7 bases at V and 3 bases at J, with 16 bases between the two ends. Germline assignment: CDR1 MNHNY and CDR2 SVGAGI (reference sequence). This CDR3 is CASTTMQGSYEQYF. CDR3 nucleotide sequence: TGTGCCAGCACCACGATGCAGGGAAGCTACGAGCAGTACTTC.

J is TRBJ2-1 and V is TRBV18; D ambiguous. CDR1 KGHSH and CDR2 LQKENI come from the germline V gene. Trimming took off 3 bases at V and 9 bases at J, with 15 bases between the two ends. This CDR3 region has 14 residues. CDR3 residues: CASSPEGLVSEQFF. The CDR3 DNA is TGTGCCAGCTCACCCGAAGGGCTAGTCAGTGAGCAGTTCTTC.

This clonotype was counted between two and nine times. V and J are TRBV5-1 and TRBJ1-1; 7 bases map to TRBD1. The CDR3 totals 12 residues. CDR1 SGHRS and CDR2 YFSETQ come from the germline V gene. J was trimmed by 10 bases and V by 3 bases; bases with no gene match: 6. The CDR3 bases are TGCGCCAGCAGCTCGGGACAGACCGGAGCTTTCTTT. Its protein is CASSSGQTGAFF.